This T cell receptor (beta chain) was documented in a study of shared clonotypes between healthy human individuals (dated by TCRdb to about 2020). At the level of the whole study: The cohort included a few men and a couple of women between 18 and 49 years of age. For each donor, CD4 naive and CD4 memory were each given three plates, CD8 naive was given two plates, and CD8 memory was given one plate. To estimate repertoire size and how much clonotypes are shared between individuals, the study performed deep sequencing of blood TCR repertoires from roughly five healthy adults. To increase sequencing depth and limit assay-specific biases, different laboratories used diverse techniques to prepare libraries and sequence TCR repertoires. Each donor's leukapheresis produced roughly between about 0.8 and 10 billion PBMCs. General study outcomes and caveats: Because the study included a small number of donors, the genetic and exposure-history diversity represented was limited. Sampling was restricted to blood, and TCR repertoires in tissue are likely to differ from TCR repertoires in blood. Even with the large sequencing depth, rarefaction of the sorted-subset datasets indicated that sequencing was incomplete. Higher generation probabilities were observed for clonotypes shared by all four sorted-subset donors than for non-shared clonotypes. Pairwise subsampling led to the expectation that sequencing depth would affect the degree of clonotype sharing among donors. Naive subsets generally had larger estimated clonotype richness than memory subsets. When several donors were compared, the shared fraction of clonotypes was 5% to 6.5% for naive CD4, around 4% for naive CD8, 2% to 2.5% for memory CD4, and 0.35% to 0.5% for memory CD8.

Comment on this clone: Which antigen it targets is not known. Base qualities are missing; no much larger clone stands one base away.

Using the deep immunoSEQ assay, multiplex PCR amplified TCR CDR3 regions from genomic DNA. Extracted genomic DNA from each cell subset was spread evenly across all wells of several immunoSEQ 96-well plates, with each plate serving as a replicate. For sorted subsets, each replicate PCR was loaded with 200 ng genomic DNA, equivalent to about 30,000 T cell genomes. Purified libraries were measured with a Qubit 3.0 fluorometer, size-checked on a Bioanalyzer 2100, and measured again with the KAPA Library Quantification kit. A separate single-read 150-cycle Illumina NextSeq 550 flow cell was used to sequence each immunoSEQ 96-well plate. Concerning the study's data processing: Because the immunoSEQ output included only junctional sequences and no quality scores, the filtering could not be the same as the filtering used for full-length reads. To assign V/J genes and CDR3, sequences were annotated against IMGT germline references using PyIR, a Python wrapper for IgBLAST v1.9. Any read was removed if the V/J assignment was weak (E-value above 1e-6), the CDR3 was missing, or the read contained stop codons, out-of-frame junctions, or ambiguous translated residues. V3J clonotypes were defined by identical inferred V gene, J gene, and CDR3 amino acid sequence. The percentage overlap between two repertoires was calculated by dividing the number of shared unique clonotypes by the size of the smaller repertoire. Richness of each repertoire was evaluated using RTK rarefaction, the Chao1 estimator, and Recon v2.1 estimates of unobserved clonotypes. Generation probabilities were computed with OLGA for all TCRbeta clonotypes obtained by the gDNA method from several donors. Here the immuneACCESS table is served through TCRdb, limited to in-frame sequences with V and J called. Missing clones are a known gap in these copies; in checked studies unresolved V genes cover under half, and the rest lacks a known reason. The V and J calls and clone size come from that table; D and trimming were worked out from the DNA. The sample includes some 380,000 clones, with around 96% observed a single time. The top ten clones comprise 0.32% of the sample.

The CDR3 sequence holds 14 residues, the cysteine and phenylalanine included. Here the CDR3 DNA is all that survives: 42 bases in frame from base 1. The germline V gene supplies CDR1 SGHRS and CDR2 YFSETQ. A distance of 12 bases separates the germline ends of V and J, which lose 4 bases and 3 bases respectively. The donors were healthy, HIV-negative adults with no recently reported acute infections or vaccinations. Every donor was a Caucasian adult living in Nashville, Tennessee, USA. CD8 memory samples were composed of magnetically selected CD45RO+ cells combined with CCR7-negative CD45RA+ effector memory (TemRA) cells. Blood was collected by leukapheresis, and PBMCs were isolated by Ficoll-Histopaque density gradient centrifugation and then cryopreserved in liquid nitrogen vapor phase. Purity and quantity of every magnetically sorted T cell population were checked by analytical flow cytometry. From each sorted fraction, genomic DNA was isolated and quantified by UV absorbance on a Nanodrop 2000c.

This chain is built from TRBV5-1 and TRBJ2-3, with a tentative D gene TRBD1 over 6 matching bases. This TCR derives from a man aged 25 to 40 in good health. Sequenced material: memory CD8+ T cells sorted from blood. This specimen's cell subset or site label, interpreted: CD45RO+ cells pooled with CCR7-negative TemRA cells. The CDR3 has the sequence CASSPGAPTDTQYF. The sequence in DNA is TGCGCCAGCAGCCCAGGGGCGCCTACAGATACGCAGTATTTT.